The present T cell receptor (beta chain) was sequenced within a study of T cells in Graves' hyperthyroidism and ophthalmopathy. Amplified TCR beta CDR3 regions derived from RNA transcripts. The HTBI primer set was used in a first-round RT-PCR of the TCR CDR3. TCRdb independently ran MiXCR on the multiplex PCR reads; one entry per CDR3 protein. This sample has roughly 240,000 distinct CDR3 sequences; around 15% occur once, and the top ten carry around 28%. This clonotype was observed a few times. Its specificity is not known. Diagnostic decisions used clinical symptoms, serum thyroxine and TRAb, thyroid ultrasound and orbital computed tomography. This CDR3 has 13 amino acids. Looked up from germline, CDR1 is LNHDA and CDR2 is SQIVND (reference sequence). The V and J ends lost 0 bases and 5 bases respectively, with 6 bases between them. Study-wide findings and caveats: Expanded thyroid clonotypes (above 0.001) were mostly also found in blood.

The material sequenced was blood. The TCR originated in a woman in her late teens or twenties with Graves' ophthalmopathy. This chain uses TRBV19 with TRBJ2-3, with unresolved D. The CDR3 sequence: CASSIDSLDTQYF. The CDR3 region has the DNA TGTGCCAGTAGTATAGACTCTCTAGATACGCAGTATTTT.